These T cell receptor beta chains were read from a single sample in a study of blood T cell repertoires in COVID-19. Data came from immunoSEQ multiplex PCR; TCRdb stores just in-frame clones and leaves some out. The sample yields approximately 66,000 clones, 75% to 90% seen once. The sequencing sample was made of peripheral blood. The receptors stem from a human donor with active COVID-19. The donor label of this sample is uncertain. Each CDR3 is given with its conserved first and last residue. Each record gives: D gene, clone size, V gene, J gene, CDR3 DNA, CDR3 protein. The D gene is left open where the match is weak. The size entry is marked missing in some rows and otherwise reads once, few, many or a size class.

D gene: TRBD1; clone size: NA; V gene: TRBV2; J gene: TRBJ1-1; CDR3 DNA: TGTGCCAGCACCGAAGAGGGGGCCAAGAACACTGAAGCTTTCTTT; CDR3 protein: CASTEEGAKNTEAFF
D gene: NA; clone size: NA; V gene: TRBV3-1/TRBV3-2; J gene: TRBJ2-4; CDR3 DNA: TGTGCCAGCAGCCAAGAGAGGCTGAGGTTACTAGCCAAAAACATTCAGTACTTC; CDR3 protein: CASSQERLRLLAKNIQYF
D gene: NA; clone size: NA; V gene: TRBV4-1; J gene: TRBJ2-1; CDR3 DNA: TGCGCCAGCAGCCTTTTTGAGGTGGGTGAGCAGTTCTTC; CDR3 protein: CASSLFEVGEQFF
D gene: TRBD1; clone size: NA; V gene: TRBV7-2; J gene: TRBJ1-2; CDR3 DNA: TGTGCCAGCAGCTTAGAGTCCAGGACAGGGGTTGGCTACACCTTC; CDR3 protein: CASSLESRTGVGYTF
D gene: NA; clone size: NA; V gene: TRBV25-1; J gene: TRBJ2-7; CDR3 DNA: TGTGCCAGCAGCGCCACTTACGAGCAGTACTTC; CDR3 protein: CASSATYEQYF
D gene: TRBD1; clone size: NA; V gene: TRBV7-6; J gene: TRBJ1-2; CDR3 DNA: TGTGCCAGCAGCTTCAAGGCCGGGACAGGGCATGGCTACACCTTC; CDR3 protein: CASSFKAGTGHGYTF
D gene: TRBD2; clone size: NA; V gene: TRBV18; J gene: TRBJ2-2; CDR3 DNA: TGTGCCAGCTCACCACCGTATAGCGGGGGACGGACCGGGGAGCTGTTTTTT; CDR3 protein: CASSPPYSGGRTGELFF
D gene: NA; clone size: once; V gene: TRBV6-6; J gene: TRBJ2-3; CDR3 DNA: TGTGCCAGCAGTTACTCGCGGAGGGCCGGGGATACGCAGTATTTT; CDR3 protein: CASSYSRRAGDTQYF
D gene: TRBD2; clone size: NA; V gene: TRBV6-5; J gene: TRBJ2-7; CDR3 DNA: TGTGCCAGCAGTTACTTGCTCGGCGGGAGGAATCAGCAGTACTTC; CDR3 protein: CASSYLLGGRNQQYF
D gene: TRBD2; clone size: NA; V gene: TRBV7-7; J gene: TRBJ2-2; CDR3 DNA: TGTGCTAGCAGTTTAACCCGGGGGGGCCTTGACACCGGGGAGCTGTTTTTT; CDR3 protein: CASSLTRGGLDTGELFF
D gene: NA; clone size: NA; V gene: TRBV7-8; J gene: TRBJ2-3; CDR3 DNA: TGTGCCAGCATCCCCCGGCGGGCCACAGATACGCAGTATTTT; CDR3 protein: CASIPRRATDTQYF
D gene: TRBD2; clone size: NA; V gene: TRBV4-2; J gene: TRBJ2-7; CDR3 DNA: TGTGCCAGCAGCCGCACCGCCCAGCGGGACCCCGCCTACGAGCAGTACTTC; CDR3 protein: CASSRTAQRDPAYEQYF
D gene: NA; clone size: NA; V gene: TRBV5-4; J gene: TRBJ2-2; CDR3 DNA: TGTGCCAGCAGCGCGGACAGAGGGGAGCTGTTTTTT; CDR3 protein: CASSADRGELFF
D gene: TRBD2; clone size: few; V gene: TRBV6-1; J gene: TRBJ2-7; CDR3 DNA: TGTGCCAGCAGTGAAGCGGAAGGACTAGCGGTCTACGAGCAGTACTTC; CDR3 protein: CASSEAEGLAVYEQYF
D gene: NA; clone size: NA; V gene: TRBV4-2; J gene: TRBJ1-2; CDR3 DNA: TGTGCCAGCAGCCAAGAGGCCAGGTATGCGGGCTACACCTTC; CDR3 protein: CASSQEARYAGYTF
D gene: NA; clone size: NA; V gene: TRBV20-1; J gene: TRBJ1-1; CDR3 DNA: TGCAGTGCCACGACAGATGAAGCTTTCTTT; CDR3 protein: CSATTDEAFF
D gene: NA; clone size: NA; V gene: TRBV7-3; J gene: TRBJ2-1; CDR3 DNA: TGTGCCAGCAGCGCTGGACTCAACAATGAGCAGTTCTTC; CDR3 protein: CASSAGLNNEQFF
D gene: NA; clone size: NA; V gene: TRBV30; J gene: TRBJ1-5; CDR3 DNA: TGTGCCTGGAGTGGCCCAGGGACAAGAAGCAATCAGCCCCAGCATTTT; CDR3 protein: CAWSGPGTRSNQPQHF